The clone carrying this TCR beta chain was recorded once. The repertoire was sequenced with immunoSEQ multiplex PCR; TCRdb's copy has only in-frame clones and lacks some. The repertoire holds roughly 1.4 million clones, with about 98.5% as singletons. This sample is drawn from a study of shared clonotypes between healthy human individuals. The CD4+ fraction was divided into a CD45RA+ naive subset and a CD45RA-negative memory subset. This TCR came from a young man in good health. The sequenced sample was naive CD4+ T cells sorted from blood. Subset denoted: CD45RA+ positively selected.

The CDR3 protein is CASSLNSGIGGSGNTIYF. The CDR3 coding sequence is TGTGCCAGCTCACTCAATTCCGGGATCGGTGGGTCTGGAAACACCATATATTTT. The rearrangement joins TRBV18 to TRBJ1-3; D unclear. This CDR3 is built from 18 residues. Looked up from germline, CDR1 is KGHSH and CDR2 is LQKENI. V lost 4 bases and J lost 1, with 20 bases in between.